Many counts were recorded for the clone carrying this TCR beta chain. The data stem from a study of regulatory T cells in long-lasting Graves disease. Germline CDR1 and CDR2: DFQATT and SNEGSKA (reference sequence). The V end lost 4 bases, the J end lost 2 bases, and 17 bases lay between the germline ends. This CDR3 region has 15 residues. The TCR beta library used iRepertoire HTBI primers with Arm-PCR amplification of CDR3. TCRdb reprocessed the multiplex PCR reads with MiXCR, giving one entry per CDR3 protein. Found here are about 440,000 distinct CDR3 sequences, about 16% of them singletons; the top ten hold 20% to 25%. The sample's time point: newly diagnosed GD, antithyroid drugs for less than 3 months. There was RNA extracted from PBMCs, and the TCR library was made from it. These data were likewise used in another study, on T cells in Graves' hyperthyroidism and ophthalmopathy. That source reports: With a duration under 2 months, the hyperthyroidism was newly diagnosed in patients aged 18 to 65. HTBI primers were used for first-round RT-PCR of the TCR CDR3.

This rearrangement joins TRBV20-1 to TRBJ2-5; D possibly corresponds to TRBD2 (7 bases). This receptor was identified in a woman between 18 and 29 years old with Graves disease. Sequences were derived from peripheral blood mononuclear cells (PBMCs), sampled at new diagnosis, from a patient treated with antithyroid drugs. The CDR3 protein is CSATVPSGQQETQYF. Written as DNA, the CDR3 is TGCAGTGCTACCGTGCCTAGCGGACAGCAAGAGACCCAGTACTTC.